This entry is about one TCR beta chain. The data derive from a study of blood T cell repertoires in COVID-19. Study overall: From the United States, Italy and Spain came samples of acute and convalescent COVID-19. Sources were T cells, B-cell-depleted T cells, or PBMCs; the material itself was cDNA or gDNA.

In the source study's methods: Scientists estimated how many nucleated cells there were by amplifying reference gene primers. Measured with immunoSEQ multiplex PCR; TCRdb has only the in-frame clones, and not every one. Clone size and the V and J calls come from that table; the DNA yielded D and trimming. The sample consists of about 180,000 clones, 88% of them appearing once. Sequencing was done on a sample of peripheral blood. The sequence came from a woman in her twenties or thirties with acute or convalescent COVID-19.

Here the CDR3 DNA reads TGCAGCGCTGACCTGAGCTTTAAGACCCAGTACTTC. Its protein is CSADLSFKTQYF. V and J are TRBV29-1 and TRBJ2-5; D remains unclear. The germline V gene has CDR1 SQVTM and CDR2 ANQGSEA. Trimming pared 7 bases from V and 6 bases from J, leaving 15 bases between. The CDR3 extends over 12 amino acids.